This is a list of T cell receptor beta chains from one sample in a study of blood T cell repertoires in COVID-19. This table comes from immunoSEQ multiplex PCR, and its TCRdb copy is limited to in-frame clones, with some not included. The sample comprises over 600,000 clones, about 90% of which are singletons, and about 0.26% rests with the top ten. Sequenced input: peripheral blood. Receptors were obtained from a woman under 30 with acute or convalescent COVID-19. Each CDR3 is given with its conserved first and last residue. A D gene is named only where the DNA matches it firmly. Clone sizes are given selectively: once, few, many, or a class where the clone is expanded.

J,V,size,D,CDR3,DNA
TRBJ1-1,TRBV4-1,.,.,CASSLTVNTEAFF,TGCGCCAGCAGCCTTACAGTAAACACTGAAGCTTTCTTT
TRBJ2-2,TRBV24-1,.,.,CATSEAGTNTGELFF,TGTGCCACCAGTGAGGCGGGGACGAACACCGGGGAGCTGTTTTTT
TRBJ1-5,TRBV7-9,.,.,CASSLYPNQPQHF,TGTGCCAGCAGCCTCTACCCCAATCAGCCCCAGCATTTT
TRBJ2-1,TRBV6-4,.,TRBD1,CASSDTDRGQMGQFF,TGTGCCAGCAGTGACACAGACAGGGGGCAGATGGGGCAGTTCTTC
TRBJ2-1,TRBV25-1,.,TRBD1,CASSPGQGYNEQFF,TGTGCCAGCAGCCCGGGACAGGGTTACAATGAGCAGTTCTTC
TRBJ1-5,TRBV6-1,.,.,CASSRTSHSNQPQHF,TGTGCCAGCAGTAGGACATCCCATAGCAATCAGCCCCAGCATTTT
TRBJ2-5,TRBV24-1,.,TRBD1,CATSEMDRGRIGETQYF,TGTGCCACCAGTGAGATGGACAGGGGGCGCATAGGAGAGACCCAGTACTTC
TRBJ1-1,TRBV19,.,TRBD1,CASKWTGNTEAFF,TGTGCCAGTAAGTGGACAGGGAACACTGAAGCTTTCTTT
TRBJ2-1,TRBV9,once,.,CASSPAGGSYNEQFF,TGTGCCAGCAGCCCCGCTGGAGGCTCCTACAATGAGCAGTTCTTC
TRBJ2-1,TRBV29-1,.,TRBD1,CSVGQGGYNEQFF,TGCAGCGTCGGACAGGGGGGATACAATGAGCAGTTCTTC